These 3 T cell receptor beta chains were sequenced from one sample in a study of CD8+CD57+ T cells in acquired aplastic anemia (dated by TCRdb to 2016 to 2018). Instrument on record: Illumina HiSeq 2000. TCR beta VDJ combination and CDR3 sequence profiling used genomic DNA as the template. Through fastp at Q25 and MiXCR, TCRdb rebuilt clones from the public reads, retaining in-frame beta chains. Records with the same CDR3 protein are collapsed into one entry carrying the most frequent genes and DNA. This sample is represented by 150,000 to 160,000 distinct CDR3 sequences; about 48% of them were singletons. The top ten clones comprise less than 15% of the sample. The patients picked for sequencing were ones in whom flow cytometry had shown an expansion of CD8+CD57+ cells. What was sequenced was sorted CD4+, CD8+, or CD8+CD57+ T cells (not recorded which) from PBMCs. These TCRs come from a human donor with aplastic anemia.

This clonotype appeared a few times. This sequence joins TRBV20-1 and TRBJ1-1, with no clear D. There are 13 residues in the CDR3. V gave up 5 bases and J gave up 1 base, with 11 bases separating them. Germline CDR1 DFQATT, CDR2 SNEGSKA (reference sequence). The CDR3 sequence: CSAGNTPNTEAFF. The CDR3 region has the DNA TGCAGTGCTGGAAATACACCGAACACTGAAGCTTTCTTT.

This clonotype showed up many times. This chain joins TRBV2 and TRBJ1-5, with TRBD1 matching 9 bases. J lost 5 bases, V lost 6 bases, and 20 bases had no gene match. Per germline, CDR1 SNHLY and CDR2 FYNNEI. There are 19 residues in the CDR3. CDR3 sequence (DNA): TGTGCCAGCAGCGTTTTGGCAGACAGGGGGAGTGTTAGGTATCAGCCCCAGCATTTT. Encoded protein: CASSVLADRGSVRYQPQHF.

Concerning this clonotype itself: One end of the junction fails to match germline, which may point to a read error. The chain links TRBV10-3 to TRBJ2-7, with D perhaps matching TRBD1 or TRBD2 (5 bases each). The CDR3 spans 13 residues. Germline CDR1 and CDR2: ENHRY and SYGVKD. CDR3: CATSVGGTYEQYF. CDR3 sequence (DNA): TGTGCCACCAGTGTTGGGGGAACCTACGAGCAGTACTTC.